Shown below are 26 T cell receptor beta chains from a single sample sequenced in a study of tumor and adjacent non-tumor tissue in lung cancer. No cell sorting was done before RNA was extracted from the tissue. Distant lung tissue was collected more than 3 cm away from the tumor edge. The library came from three nested PCR rounds adapted from ARM-PCR protocols. A single record per CDR3 protein comes from TCRdb applying MiXCR to the multiplex PCR reads. The sample includes 80,000 or so distinct CDR3 sequences, more than 80% seen only once; the top ten take about 51%. Sequencing input: distant non-tumor lung tissue. These receptors were taken from a man in his sixties with non-small cell lung cancer.

The sample holds one count of this clonotype. Compared with germline, one end of the junction differs, possibly owing to a read error. This chain links TRBV28 with TRBJ2-3, with D perhaps matching TRBD2 (6 bases). The germline gives CDR1 MDHEN, CDR2 SYDVKM. The CDR3 runs to 17 residues. The DNA for the CDR3 is TGTGCCAGCACCCTAGTGGGGTGGGGGGAGGACACAGATACCCAGTATTTT. This sequence encodes CASTLVGWGEDTDTQYF. Full variable domain (outside the CDR3, taken from reference TRBV28 and TRBJ2-3): DVKVTQSSRYLVKRTGEKVFLECVQDMDHENMFWYRQDPGLGLRLIYFSYDVKMKEKGDIPEGYSVSREKKERFSLILESASTNQTSMYLCASTLVGWGEDTDTQYFGPGTRLTVL.

Turning to this clonotype: As the CDR3 is not closed by the conserved phenylalanine or tryptophan, this likely results from a read error. This chain links TRBV11-1 with TRBJ2-2; D is possibly TRBD2 (6 bases). Germline V CDR1 and CDR2: SGHAT, FQDESV (reference sequence). V was cut by 2 bases and J by 6 bases, with 13 bases left in between. This CDR3 is built from 15 residues. CDR3 sequence (DNA): TGTGCCAGCAGCTTACGTGGAGGGATCGCCGGGGAGCTGTTTTCT. This translates into CASSLRGGIAGELFS.

This clonotype was observed a few times. A much larger clone is a single base away; this may be a read error. This sequence joins TRBV29-1 and TRBJ2-4; TRBD2 agrees at 9 bases. Germline assignment: CDR1 SQVTM and CDR2 ANQGSEA. The V and J ends lost 4 bases and 9 bases, in that order; junction bases with no gene match: 13. The CDR3 totals 15 residues. The DNA of the CDR3 is TGCAGCGTTGCGAAGTCTAGCGGGATGATAGGCATTCAGTACTTC. Amino acids: CSVAKSSGMIGIQYF.

Of note for this clonotype: This is likely a read error, given that the CDR3 carries no conserved phenylalanine or tryptophan at its end. This rearrangement joins TRBV5-1 to TRBJ2-2; TRBD2 agrees at 9 bases. Germline CDR1 SGHRS, CDR2 YFSETQ. The CDR3 covers 15 residues. The CDR3 nucleotides read TGCGCCCGCAGCGTGGGACTAGCCAGCACCGGGGAGCTGTTTTTA. It codes for CARSVGLASTGELFL.

In its sample, this clonotype was seen once. The junction differs from germline at one of its ends, possibly a read error. The chain is built from TRBV20-1 and TRBJ2-3; D is possibly TRBD2 (6 bases). The CDR3 loop spans 15 amino acids. Per the germline V gene, CDR1 is DFQATT and CDR2 is SNEGSKA (reference sequence). CDR3 in amino acids: CNASAGKRGPDTQYF. The CDR3 DNA is TGCAATGCTAGTGCGGGAAAAAGGGGTCCAGATACGCAGTATTTT.

Comment on this clonotype: The junction departs from the called germline gene at one end, perhaps through a read error. V usage is TRBV20-1 and J usage is TRBJ2-1; 9 positions agree with TRBD2. The CDR3 length is 15 residues. Germline V gene lookup returns CDR1 DFQATT and CDR2 SNEGSKA (reference sequence). CDR3 bases: TGCAGTGCTGGCTCTGCGGGGGGGCCGTGGAATGAGCAGCTCTTC. Translating gives CSAGSAGGPWNEQLF.

Concerning this clonotype itself: A read error may explain this, as a much larger clone is one base away. The chain couples TRBV30 to TRBJ1-3; tentatively, D is TRBD1 (5 bases). The CDR3 runs 15 residues. The germline gives CDR1 GTSNPN, CDR2 SVGIG (reference sequence). Here the CDR3 reads CAWRPGRNSGNTVYF. The CDR3 bases are TGTGCCTGGAGGCCGGGACGGAACTCTGGAAACACCGTATATTTT.

This clonotype was counted ten times or more. This chain connects TRBV6-1 to TRBJ1-5; the D gene is possibly TRBD1 (5 bases). The ends were cut back, 4 bases at V and 1 base at J, with 5 bases in the middle. The germline CDR1 and CDR2 sequences are MNHNS and SASEGT. The CDR3 has 13 residues. CDR3 in amino acids: CASSGQSNQPQHF. In nucleotides, the CDR3 is TGTGCCAGCAGTGGACAGAGCAATCAGCCCCAGCATTTT.

Turning to this clonotype: This may arise from a read error, as a much more abundant clone is one base away. The V call is TRBV4-3, the J call TRBJ1-4; no firm D call. This CDR3 comprises 15 residues. Deletions cut 0 bases from V and 8 bases from J, with 13 bases between. Germline CDR1 and CDR2: LGHNA and YSLEER. CDR3 protein: CASSQDLWWQEKLFF. The CDR3 DNA is TGCGCCAGCAGCCAAGATCTTTGGTGGCAGGAAAAACTGTTTTTT.

Comments on this clonotype: At one boundary the junction diverges from the germline segment, which might be a read error. This sequence joins TRBV11-2 and TRBJ2-5; D uncertain. Germline V CDR1 and CDR2: SGHAT, FQNNGV. The CDR3 is 14 residues long. The CDR3 region is CASSSGRFQETHYF. The CDR3 coding sequence is TGTGCCAGCAGCTCTGGACGGTTCCAAGAGACCCATTACTTC.

Points on this clonotype: A much larger clone sits a single nucleotide away, making a read error possible. The chain is built from TRBV11-2 and TRBJ2-7; D is uncertain. CDR1 is SGHAT, CDR2 FQNNGV, per germline. The CDR3 totals 14 residues. In nucleotides, the CDR3 is TGTGCCAACAGCTTAGATCCGATCTCCTACGAGCAGTACTTC. Its protein is CANSLDPISYEQYF.

The chain carries TRBV20-1 and TRBJ2-1; D uncertain. From germline, CDR1 is DFQATT and CDR2 SNEGSKA (reference sequence). Trimming removed 1 base at V and 4 bases at J, with 11 bases between. CDR3 length: 14 residues. The CDR3 loop reads CSARGAVKYNEQFF. In DNA, the CDR3 is TGCAGTGCTAGAGGGGCAGTAAAGTACAATGAGCAGTTCTTC.

The sample holds one count of this clonotype. V usage is TRBV11-2 and J usage is TRBJ2-2, with D possibly TRBD2 on 5 matching bases. CDR1 is SGHAT and CDR2 is FQNNGV in the germline V gene. V was pared by 2 bases and J by 9 bases, with 19 bases between. The CDR3 runs 16 residues. The CDR3 region is CASSLKAGLFPWELFF. CDR3 nucleotides: TGTGCCAGCAGCTTAAAGGCGGGTTTATTCCCCTGGGAGCTGTTTTTT.

This clonotype was detected once. The conserved phenylalanine or tryptophan normally closing the CDR3 is absent here, so this likely arose from a read error. The chain recombines TRBV11-2 with TRBJ1-1; TRBD1 matches 7 bases. V trimming: 8 bases; J trimming: 3 bases; junction bases outside the gene matches: 12. The CDR3 covers 15 residues. The germline CDR1 and CDR2 sequences are SGHAT and FQNNGV. CDR3 region: CASCHFQGGDTEAFI. The DNA for the CDR3 is TGTGCCAGCTGCCATTTCCAGGGGGGGGACACTGAAGCTTTCATT.

To note about this clonotype: Sequence at one end of the junction differs from germline and may be a read error. The rearrangement uses TRBV7-9 and TRBJ1-1; TRBD1 is a possible D gene (6 bases). Germline V gene sequence: CDR1 SEHNR, CDR2 FQNEAQ (reference sequence). The CDR3 is 13 amino acids. The DNA of the CDR3 is TGTGCCAGCAGCCATACGGACAGCCCTGAAGTTTTCTTT. Its protein product is CASSHTDSPEVFF.

On this clonotype: An end of the junction does not agree with germline; a read error may underlie this. The V gene is TRBV20-1, the J gene TRBJ2-7; D call uncertain. The CDR3 has 12 residues. Germline-derived CDR1 and CDR2 are DFQATT and SNEGSKA (reference sequence). CDR3 DNA sequence: TGCACTGCTAATGCGGTCACCTGCGAGCAGTACTTC. Translation: CTANAVTCEQYF.

About this clonotype: Because it lacks the conserved phenylalanine or tryptophan at the end, this CDR3 is likely a read error. The CDR3 bases are TGCGCCAGCAACCAAGACGTTCCGGGCAGTTCGGGTACTGAAGCTTTCTAT. Translated: CASNQDVPGSSGTEAFY. This rearrangement joins TRBV4-3 to TRBJ1-1; D uncertain. CDR1 and CDR2 from the germline V gene are LGHNA and YSLEER. The CDR3 sequence is 17 residues long.

The chain joins TRBV4-2 to TRBJ1-1; D gene unclear. The V gene lost 1 base and the J gene lost 5 bases, with 14 bases spanning the gap. The CDR3 covers 15 residues. Per the germline V gene, CDR1 is LGHNA and CDR2 is YNFKEQ. The CDR3 sequence: CASSQAEGLYTEAFF. The CDR3 DNA reads as TGTGCCAGCAGCCAAGCGGAGGGTTTGTATACTGAAGCTTTCTTT.

The chain recombines TRBV20-1 with TRBJ2-7, with D unresolved. CDR3 length: 12 residues. Per the germline V gene, CDR1 is DFQATT and CDR2 is SNEGSKA (reference sequence). The CDR3 region is CTTSAVTYEQYF. The CDR3 nucleotides are TGCACTACCAGTGCGGTCACCTACGAGCAGTACTTC.

A note on this clonotype: The junction shows a germline mismatch at one end, possibly a read error. The chain uses TRBV11-3 and TRBJ2-2, with a possible D match to TRBD2 (6 bases). CDR1 SGHNT and CDR2 YENEEA come from the germline V gene. The CDR3 has 18 amino acids. DNA of the CDR3: TGTGCCGGCAGCCAAGCGGGTTTCCGACCCCGAGGGACCGGGGAGCTGTTTTTT. Protein sequence: CAGSQAGFRPRGTGELFF.

Points on this clonotype: The CDR3 carries no conserved terminal phenylalanine or tryptophan, so it likely arises from a read error. V usage is TRBV11-2 and J usage is TRBJ1-1; no firm D call. Germline V gives CDR1 SGHAT, CDR2 FQNNGV. This CDR3 comprises 14 residues. The CDR3 DNA reads as TGTGCCAGTAGCTTAGTCGGGAGGCTCACTGAAGCTTTCTGT. This sequence encodes CASSLVGRLTEAFC.

About this clonotype: One end of the junction varies from germline; a read error may be responsible. The genes are TRBV20-1 and TRBJ2-1; the D is unclear. Germline loops: CDR1 DFQATT, CDR2 SNEGSKA (reference sequence). There are 15 residues in the CDR3. This chain's CDR3 is CSARGLVTSYNEQFF. The CDR3 DNA is TGCAGTGCTAGAGGGCTAGTCACCTCCTATAATGAGCAGTTCTTC.

As to this clonotype: The junction and the germline gene differ at one end; a read error may be behind it. V and J are TRBV24-1 and TRBJ1-1; D remains ambiguous. The CDR3 extends over 15 amino acids. Germline CDR1 is KGHDR and CDR2 is SFDVKD. CDR3 in DNA: TGTGCCACCAGTGAGTTCCCGACTGCGAACATTGAAGCTTTCTTT. The encoded protein is CATSEFPTANIEAFF.

About this clonotype: Since a much larger clone is just one base distant, this may be a read error. This chain uses TRBV5-4 with TRBJ1-6; D is possibly TRBD1 (5 bases). The CDR3 is made up of 16 amino acids. Trimming took 4 bases from V and 6 from J, leaving 17 bases between them. CDR1 and CDR2 (germline): SGHNT, YYREEE (reference sequence). CDR3 residues: CASSKDMGRFNSPLHF. The CDR3, as DNA: TGTGCCAGCAGCAAGGACATGGGGCGATTTAATTCACCCCTCCACTTT.

This clonotype was detected once. One junction end does not reproduce the germline sequence, and a read error may be involved. V usage is TRBV4-3 and J usage is TRBJ2-2; D call uncertain. The CDR3 length is 13 residues. CDR1 and CDR2 from the germline V gene are LGHNA and YSLEER. This chain's CDR3 is CACSLEFTGELFF. In nucleotides, the CDR3 is TGCGCCTGCAGCCTAGAGTTCACCGGGGAGCTGTTTTTT.

Comment on this clonotype: The final CDR3 position lacks the conserved phenylalanine or tryptophan, pointing to a likely read error. For the CDR3, the DNA is TGTGCCAGCAGCCGTATTCGACTAGCTGGACGCACCGGGGAGCTGTTTCTT. This codes for CASSRIRLAGRTGELFL. The V gene is TRBV6-5, the J gene TRBJ2-2, with 7 positions matching TRBD2. The CDR3 has 17 amino acids. Trimming took 6 bases from V and 4 from J; bases not matched to a gene: 14. Germline values: CDR1 MNHEY, CDR2 SVGAGI.